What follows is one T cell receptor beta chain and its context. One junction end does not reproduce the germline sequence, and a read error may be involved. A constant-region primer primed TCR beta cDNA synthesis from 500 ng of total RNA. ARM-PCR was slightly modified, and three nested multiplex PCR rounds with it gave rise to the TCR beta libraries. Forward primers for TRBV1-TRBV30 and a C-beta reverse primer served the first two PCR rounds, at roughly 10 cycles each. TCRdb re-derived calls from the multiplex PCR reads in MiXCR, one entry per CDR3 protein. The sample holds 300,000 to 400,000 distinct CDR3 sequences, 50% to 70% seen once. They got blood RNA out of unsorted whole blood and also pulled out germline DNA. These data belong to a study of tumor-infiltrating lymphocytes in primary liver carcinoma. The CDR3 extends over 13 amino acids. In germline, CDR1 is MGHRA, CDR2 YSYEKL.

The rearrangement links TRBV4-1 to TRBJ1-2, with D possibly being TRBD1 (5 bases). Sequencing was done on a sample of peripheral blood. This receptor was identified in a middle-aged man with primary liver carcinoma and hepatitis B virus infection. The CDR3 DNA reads TGCGCCAGCAGCCGGCGAACAGGCTATGGCTGCACCTTC. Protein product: CASSRRTGYGCTF.